This TCR beta chain was profiled in a study of cytomegalovirus exposure and HLA in healthy donors. This clone was found once. Germline V gene data show CDR1 as SQVTM and CDR2 as ANQGSEA. The CDR3 consists of 13 residues. The V segment lost 5 bases and the J segment 5 bases; nucleotides outside the gene matches: 7. The primer mix had 60 Vbeta and 13 Jbeta primers. Libraries were prepared by immunoSEQ multiplex PCR; TCRdb keeps only in-frame clonotypes and omits some of them. This table has under 250,000 clones, about 83% appearing once. This receptor was obtained from a human donor in good health. The source material was PBMCs. The chain employs TRBV29-1 and TRBJ2-5; 8 bases map to TRBD1. The CDR3 spells CSVRTGIGETQYF. DNA for the CDR3: TGCAGCGTTAGGACAGGGATAGGTGAGACCCAGTACTTC.